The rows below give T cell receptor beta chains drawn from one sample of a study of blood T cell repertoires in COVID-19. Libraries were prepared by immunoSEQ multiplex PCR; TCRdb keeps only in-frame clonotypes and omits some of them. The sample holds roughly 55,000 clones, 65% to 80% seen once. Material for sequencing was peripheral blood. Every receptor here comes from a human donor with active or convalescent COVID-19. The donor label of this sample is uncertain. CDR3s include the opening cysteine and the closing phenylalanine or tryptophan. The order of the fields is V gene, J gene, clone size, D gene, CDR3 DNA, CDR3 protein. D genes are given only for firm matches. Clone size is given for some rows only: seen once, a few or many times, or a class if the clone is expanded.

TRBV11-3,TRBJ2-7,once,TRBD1,TGTGCCAGCAGCGCCCGACAGGGAACGGGGCAGTACTTC,CASSARQGTGQYF
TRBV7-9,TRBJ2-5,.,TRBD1,TGTGCCAGCAGCCCAATTCCGGGACAGGGGCCGGAGACCCAGTACTTC,CASSPIPGQGPETQYF
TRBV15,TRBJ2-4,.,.,TGTGCCACCAGAGGAGTGGAGGGAAGTGGCATTCAGTACTTC,CATRGVEGSGIQYF
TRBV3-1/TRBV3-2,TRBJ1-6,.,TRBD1,TGTGCAACCACAGGGGGCGATTTCAGTTCACCCCTCCACTTT,CATTGGDFSSPLHF
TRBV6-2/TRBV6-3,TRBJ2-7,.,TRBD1,TGTGCCAGCAGCAATCCGGGACAGGGGAACGAGCAGTACTTC,CASSNPGQGNEQYF
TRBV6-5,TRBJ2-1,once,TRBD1,TGTGCCAGCAGATCGGGACAGGGATACAATGAGCAGTTCTTC,CASRSGQGYNEQFF
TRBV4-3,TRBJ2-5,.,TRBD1,TGCGCCAGCAGCCAAACTCACAGGGGGCATCAGTACTTC,CASSQTHRGHQYF
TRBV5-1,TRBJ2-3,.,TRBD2,TGCGCCAGCAGCTTGGAGGGGAGGGGAGGCACAGATACGCAGTATTTT,CASSLEGRGGTDTQYF
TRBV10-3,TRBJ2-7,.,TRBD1,TGTGCCATCAGTGATGTTCTTTCGAGGACAGGAATTTACGAGCAGTACTTC,CAISDVLSRTGIYEQYF
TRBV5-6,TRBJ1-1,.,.,TGTGCCAGCAGCTTGAGGACGCGGACTGGAGAAGCTTTCTTT,CASSLRTRTGEAFF
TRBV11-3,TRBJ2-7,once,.,TGTGCCAGCAGCTCAGGGCGGAGCTCCTACGAGCAGTACTTC,CASSSGRSSYEQYF
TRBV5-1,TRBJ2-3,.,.,TGCGCCAGCAAGGAGGAGGGCGTCAAGGTCACAGATACGCAGTATTTT,CASKEEGVKVTDTQYF
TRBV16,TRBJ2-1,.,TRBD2,TGTGCCAGCAGCCAACGGACTAGCGGGGCGGTGGGCAATGAGCAGTTCTTC,CASSQRTSGAVGNEQFF
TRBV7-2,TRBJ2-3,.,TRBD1,TGTGCCAGCAGCTCGTACAGGGGCGATTGGAGCACAGATACGCAGTATTTT,CASSSYRGDWSTDTQYF
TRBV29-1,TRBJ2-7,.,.,TGCAGCGCACAGGGAGAGAGCTACGAGCAGTACTTC,CSAQGESYEQYF